This TCR beta chain was profiled in a study of blood T cell repertoires in COVID-19. Assay used: immunoSEQ multiplex PCR; TCRdb lists only in-frame clones, some missing. In the table there are 170,000 or so clones, 90% of which are singletons. Per the germline V gene, CDR1 is LNHNV and CDR2 is YYDKDF (reference sequence). The trim removed 1 base at V and 6 bases at J, leaving 2 bases unmatched. CDR3 length equals 17 residues. This TCR derives from a man in his fifties with acute or convalescent COVID-19. The V call is TRBV15, the J call TRBJ2-2; TRBD2 aligns across 16 bases. Sequences were obtained from peripheral blood. The DNA of the CDR3 is TGTGCCACCAGCAGAGGAGGGACTAGCGGGAGGGCCGGGGAGCTGTTTTTT. Translating it yields CATSRGGTSGRAGELFF.